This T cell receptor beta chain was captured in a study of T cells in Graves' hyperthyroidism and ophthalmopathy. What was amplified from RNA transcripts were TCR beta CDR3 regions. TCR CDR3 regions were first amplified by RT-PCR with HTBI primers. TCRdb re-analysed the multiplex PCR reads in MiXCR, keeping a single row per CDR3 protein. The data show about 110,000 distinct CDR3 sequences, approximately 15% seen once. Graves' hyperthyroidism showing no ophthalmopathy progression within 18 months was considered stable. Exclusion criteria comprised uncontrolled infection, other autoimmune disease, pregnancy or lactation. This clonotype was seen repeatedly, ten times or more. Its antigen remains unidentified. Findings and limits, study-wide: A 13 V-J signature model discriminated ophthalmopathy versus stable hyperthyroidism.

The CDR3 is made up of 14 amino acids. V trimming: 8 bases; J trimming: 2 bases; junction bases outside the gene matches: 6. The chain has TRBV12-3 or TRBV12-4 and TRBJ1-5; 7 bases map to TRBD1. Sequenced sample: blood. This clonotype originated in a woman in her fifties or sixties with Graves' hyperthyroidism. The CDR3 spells CASRGQAGNQPQHF. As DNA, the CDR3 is TGTGCCAGCCGCGGACAGGCGGGCAATCAGCCCCAGCATTTT.